The table lists the clone carrying this T cell receptor (beta chain) with a count of one. Its target is not known. The time point denotes: week 5, during vaccination. One vaccine dose held 300 ug of mutant IDH1 20-mer peptide and came with topical imiquimod. New WHO grade 3 or 4 astrocytomas that were IDH1-mutant and ATRX-lost occurred in the donors. Repertoires were generated with immunoSEQ multiplex PCR, while TCRdb's copy carries only in-frame clones and drops some. In the table there are tens of thousands of clones, around four fifths of which are singletons. This sample was included in a study of a mutant IDH1 vaccine in newly diagnosed glioma. Background on the study: Treated patients, roughly 62% male and roughly 40% female, averaged about 40 years of age. Patients previously underwent radiotherapy, temozolomide, or both, and most underwent both. The study's findings and limits: Changes in the top peripheral T cell clonotypes seemingly had no bearing on pseudoprogression.

The CDR3 is 14 residues long. Germline V CDR1 and CDR2: SGHNT, YYREEE (reference sequence). J lost 5 bases, V lost 3 bases, and 5 bases had no gene match. This sequence originates from a woman aged 45-60 years with glioma. Sequenced here: PBMCs, sampled from a glioma patient whose treatment included an IDH1 peptide vaccine. This rearrangement joins TRBV5-4 to TRBJ2-7; 10 bases line up with TRBD1. The DNA for the CDR3 is TGTGCCAGCAGCTGGACGGGACAGGGGAACGAGCAGTACTTC. It translates to CASSWTGQGNEQYF.